This T cell receptor (beta chain) was recovered during a study of T cell changes during pregnancy in multiple sclerosis. With V trimmed by 3 bases and J by 3 bases, 0 bases remained unmatched. The CDR3 loop spans 13 amino acids. Germline V lookup: CDR1 SGHVS, CDR2 FQNEAQ. The assay was immunoSEQ multiplex PCR, and TCRdb's table has in-frame clones only and misses some. The sample lists 25,000 to 40,000 clones; around 90% were seen once. Of note for this clone: The sample has other DNA sequences that encode this CDR3 too.

The material was CD8+ T cells from peripheral blood mononuclear cells, obtained before pregnancy. The receptor comes from a female donor with multiple sclerosis, enrolled in a pregnancy study. The V call is TRBV7-8, the J call TRBJ2-7; TRBD1 agrees at 9 bases. For the CDR3, the DNA is TGTGCCAGCAGCTTGGACAGGGGCTACGAGCAGTACTTC. Translated: CASSLDRGYEQYF.